The present entry profiles one T cell receptor (beta chain) with its context. Its target is unknown. Using a J-beta primer mix together with a sample-barcoded 5' primer, a second PCR was run for about 6 to 11 cycles. Tags on each cDNA molecule came from a template-switch adaptor with 12 random nucleotides. TCRdb re-called the 5' RACE reads through MiXCR, storing one row per CDR3 protein. This table holds 1.5 million to 2 million distinct CDR3 sequences, about 35% found once. This record comes from a study of blood T cells in healthy people across ages. Notes on the study in general: Significant beta diversity loss was already apparent by age approximately 38, declining roughly linearly. There was no known CMV status for donors, so expanded clonotype changes were possibly confounded. It was found that TCR beta diversity correlated strongly with the percentage of naive T cells.

The V and J ends lost 5 bases and 11 bases respectively, with 18 bases between them. Per germline, CDR1 MNHEY and CDR2 SVGAGI. The CDR3 covers 13 residues. Sequencing was performed on blood. The sequence was obtained from a woman aged 25-40 years in good health. This chain connects TRBV6-5 to TRBJ2-5; D ambiguous. The CDR3 DNA reads as TGTGCCAGCAGTACCCAGGACCGTGGAGAGCAGTACTTC. It specifies CASSTQDRGEQYF.